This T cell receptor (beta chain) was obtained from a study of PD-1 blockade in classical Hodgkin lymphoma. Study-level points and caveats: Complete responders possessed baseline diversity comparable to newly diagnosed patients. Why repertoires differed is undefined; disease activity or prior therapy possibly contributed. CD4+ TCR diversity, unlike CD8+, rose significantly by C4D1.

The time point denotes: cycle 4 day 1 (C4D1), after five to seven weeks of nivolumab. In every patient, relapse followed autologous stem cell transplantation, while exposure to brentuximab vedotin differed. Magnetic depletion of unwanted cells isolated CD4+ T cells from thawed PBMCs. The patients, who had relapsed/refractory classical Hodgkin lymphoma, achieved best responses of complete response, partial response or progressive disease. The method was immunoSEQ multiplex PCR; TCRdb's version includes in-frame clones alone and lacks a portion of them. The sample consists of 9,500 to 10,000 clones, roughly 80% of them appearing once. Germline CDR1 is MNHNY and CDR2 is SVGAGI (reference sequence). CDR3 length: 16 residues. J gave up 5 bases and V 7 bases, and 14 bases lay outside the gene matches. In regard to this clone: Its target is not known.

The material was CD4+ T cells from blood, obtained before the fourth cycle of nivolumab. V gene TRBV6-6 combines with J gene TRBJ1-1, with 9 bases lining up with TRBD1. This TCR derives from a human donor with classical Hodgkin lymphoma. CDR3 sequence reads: CASILLGQGRGTEAFF. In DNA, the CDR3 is TGTGCCAGCATTCTGCTGGGACAGGGAAGAGGGACTGAAGCTTTCTTT.